A single sample gave rise to the 5 T cell receptor beta chains below, sequenced in a study of blood T cell repertoires in COVID-19. The protocol was immunoSEQ multiplex PCR, while the TCRdb copy is restricted to in-frame clones and leaves out a portion. The data contain about 190,000 clones, about 81% of them singletons. Sequencing was carried out using peripheral blood. The receptors shown here come from a man between 25 and 39 years old with active or convalescent COVID-19.

The chain has TRBV5-1 and TRBJ2-5; the match to TRBD1 covers 11 bases. The ends lost 3 bases at V and 0 bases at J; junction bases unmatched: 10. This CDR3 has 18 amino acids. Germline CDR1 SGHRS, CDR2 YFSETQ. The CDR3 DNA is TGCGCCAGCAGCTATACCGCCGGGACAGGGGGGTACCAAGAGACCCAGTACTTC. Its translation is CASSYTAGTGGYQETQYF.

This clone was observed a single time. The rearrangement uses TRBV19 and TRBJ1-2; D unresolved. Germline CDR1 LNHDA, CDR2 SQIVND (reference sequence). V was trimmed by 5 bases and J by 3 bases, leaving 10 bases between them. The CDR3 extends over 13 amino acids. The CDR3 nucleotides read TGTGCCAGTAGTCCGGGTCTTTACTATGGCTACACCTTC. Protein product: CASSPGLYYGYTF.

V gene TRBV14 combines with J gene TRBJ2-5; the D is unclear. CDR3 length equals 13 residues. V lost 0 bases, J lost 4 bases, and 6 bases lay in between. Germline V gene lookup returns CDR1 SGHDN and CDR2 FVKESK. CDR3: CASSQDLGETQYF. The CDR3 nucleotides are TGTGCCAGCAGCCAAGATCTAGGAGAGACCCAGTACTTC.

The chain employs TRBV30 and TRBJ2-1, with 8 bases fitting TRBD2. The CDR3 is 11 residues long. The germline V gene has CDR1 GTSNPN and CDR2 SVGIG (reference sequence). Trimming cost V 5 bases and J 12 bases; bases outside gene matches: 6. The CDR3 DNA follows: TGTGCCTGGGACCCCGGGAGGGCGCAGTTCTTC. Translation gives CAWDPGRAQFF.

DNA of the CDR3: TGTGCCAGCAGTGCCCCAGGGGTTGGCACAGATACGCAGTATTTT. Protein product: CASSAPGVGTDTQYF. This chain connects TRBV27 to TRBJ2-3; a weak D match, TRBD1 (6 bases). Trimming shortened V by 5 bases and J by 1 base, and 13 bases separated the two germline ends. From germline, CDR1 is MNHEY and CDR2 SMNVEV (reference sequence). The CDR3 runs 15 residues.